The T cell receptor beta chain described here comes from a study of technical replicates of blood from a few donors. The protocol was immunoSEQ multiplex PCR, while the TCRdb copy is restricted to in-frame clones and leaves out a portion. The table shows around 79,000 clones, with approximately 94% occurring only once. The CDR3 totals 16 residues. The V gene lost 0 bases and the J gene lost 8 bases, with 17 bases spanning the gap. Per the germline V gene, CDR1 is KGHSH and CDR2 is LQKENI. This chain joins TRBV18 and TRBJ2-1; TRBD1 is a possible D gene (5 bases). The sequenced sample was T cells isolated from PBMCs. The TCR was taken from a human donor in good health. CDR3: CASSPPGARKTDEQFF. CDR3 DNA sequence: TGTGCCAGCTCACCACCTGGGGCCAGGAAAACGGATGAGCAGTTCTTC.